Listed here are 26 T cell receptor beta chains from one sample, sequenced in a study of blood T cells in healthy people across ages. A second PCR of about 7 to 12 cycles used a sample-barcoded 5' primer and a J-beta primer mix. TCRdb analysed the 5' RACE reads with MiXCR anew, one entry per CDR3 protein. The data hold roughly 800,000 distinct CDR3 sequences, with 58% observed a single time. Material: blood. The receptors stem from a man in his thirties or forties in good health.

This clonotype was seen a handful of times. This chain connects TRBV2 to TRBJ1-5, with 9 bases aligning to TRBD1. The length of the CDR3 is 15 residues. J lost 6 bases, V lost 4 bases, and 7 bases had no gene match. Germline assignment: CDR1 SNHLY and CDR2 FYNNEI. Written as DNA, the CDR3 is TGTGCCAGCAGTGTCCGGGACAGGGAGAGTCAGCCCCAGCATTTT. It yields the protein CASSVRDRESQPQHF.

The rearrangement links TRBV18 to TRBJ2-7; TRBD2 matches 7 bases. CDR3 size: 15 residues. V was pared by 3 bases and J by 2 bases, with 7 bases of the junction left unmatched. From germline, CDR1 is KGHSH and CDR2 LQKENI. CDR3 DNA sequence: TGTGCCAGCTCACCGGGGGAGGGCGCGACCTACGAGCAGTACTTC. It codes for CASSPGEGATYEQYF.

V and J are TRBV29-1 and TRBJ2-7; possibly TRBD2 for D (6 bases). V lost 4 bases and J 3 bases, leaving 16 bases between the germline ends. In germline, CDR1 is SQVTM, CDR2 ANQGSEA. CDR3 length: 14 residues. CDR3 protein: CSVGGLSGYYEQYF. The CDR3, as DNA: TGCAGCGTTGGGGGACTTAGCGGATACTACGAGCAGTACTTC.

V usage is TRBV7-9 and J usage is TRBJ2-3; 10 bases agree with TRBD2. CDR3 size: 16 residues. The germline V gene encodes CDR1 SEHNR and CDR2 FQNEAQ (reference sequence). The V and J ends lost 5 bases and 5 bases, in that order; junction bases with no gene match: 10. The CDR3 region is CASSPRLAGVKDTQYF. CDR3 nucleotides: TGTGCCAGCAGCCCTCGGCTAGCGGGAGTTAAAGATACGCAGTATTTT. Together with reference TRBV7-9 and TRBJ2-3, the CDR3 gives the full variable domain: DTGVSQNPRHKITKRGQNVTFRCDPISEHNRLYWYRQTLGQGPEFLTYFQNEAQLEKSRLLSDRFSAERPKGSFSTLEIQRTEQGDSAMYLCASSPRLAGVKDTQYFGPGTRLTVL.

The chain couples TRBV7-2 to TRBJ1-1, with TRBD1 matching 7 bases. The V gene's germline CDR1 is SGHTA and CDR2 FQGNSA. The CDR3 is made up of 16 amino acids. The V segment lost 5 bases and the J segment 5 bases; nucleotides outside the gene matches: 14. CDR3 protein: CASSLMGQTTWTEAFF. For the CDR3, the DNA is TGTGCCAGCAGCCTGATGGGACAGACAACATGGACTGAAGCTTTCTTT.

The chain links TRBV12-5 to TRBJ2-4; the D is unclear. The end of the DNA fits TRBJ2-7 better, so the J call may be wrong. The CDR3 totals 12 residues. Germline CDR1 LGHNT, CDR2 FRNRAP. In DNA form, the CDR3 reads TGTGCTAGTGGTTTGGGTCCTTACGAGCAGTACTTC. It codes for CASGLGPYEQYF.

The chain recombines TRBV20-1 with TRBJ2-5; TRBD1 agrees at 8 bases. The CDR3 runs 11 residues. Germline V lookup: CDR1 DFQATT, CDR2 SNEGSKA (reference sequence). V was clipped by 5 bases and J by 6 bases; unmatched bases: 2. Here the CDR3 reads CSADRGQTQYF. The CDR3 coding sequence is TGCAGTGCTGACAGGGGCCAGACCCAGTACTTC.

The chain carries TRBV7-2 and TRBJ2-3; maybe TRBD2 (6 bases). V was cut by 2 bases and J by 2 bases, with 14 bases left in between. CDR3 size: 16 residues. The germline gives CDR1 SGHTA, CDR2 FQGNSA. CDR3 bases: TGTGCCAGCAGCTTATTTGGCGGGACCAACACAGATACGCAGTATTTT. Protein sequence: CASSLFGGTNTDTQYF.

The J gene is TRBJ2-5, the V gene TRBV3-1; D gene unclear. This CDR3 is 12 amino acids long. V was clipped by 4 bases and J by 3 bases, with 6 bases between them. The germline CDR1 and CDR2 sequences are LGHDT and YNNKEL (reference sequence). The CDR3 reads CASSRPKETQYF. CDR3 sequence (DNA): TGTGCCAGCAGCCGACCTAAAGAGACCCAGTACTTC.

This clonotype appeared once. CDR3 DNA: TGTGCCAGCAGGAGGGACAGCTACTCTGGGGCCAACGTCCTGACTTTC. Its protein product is CASRRDSYSGANVLTF. The rearrangement links TRBV12-3 or TRBV12-4 to TRBJ2-6, with TRBD1 identical over 7 bases. This CDR3 is 16 amino acids long. The V gene end was trimmed by 6 bases and the J gene end by 0 bases; junction bases not matched to a gene: 5.

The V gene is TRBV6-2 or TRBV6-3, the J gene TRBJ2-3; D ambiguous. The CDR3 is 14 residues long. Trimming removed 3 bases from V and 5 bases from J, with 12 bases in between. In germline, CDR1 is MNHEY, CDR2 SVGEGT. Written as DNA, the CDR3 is TGTGCCAGCAGTTATGGTAGCATTGGAGATACGCAGTATTTT. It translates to CASSYGSIGDTQYF.

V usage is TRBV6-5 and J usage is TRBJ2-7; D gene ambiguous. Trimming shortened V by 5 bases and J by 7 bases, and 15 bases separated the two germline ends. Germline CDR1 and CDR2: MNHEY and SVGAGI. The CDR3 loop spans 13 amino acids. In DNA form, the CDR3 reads TGTGCCAGCAGTCCGTGGGCGCACAATGAGCAGTACTTC. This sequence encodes CASSPWAHNEQYF.

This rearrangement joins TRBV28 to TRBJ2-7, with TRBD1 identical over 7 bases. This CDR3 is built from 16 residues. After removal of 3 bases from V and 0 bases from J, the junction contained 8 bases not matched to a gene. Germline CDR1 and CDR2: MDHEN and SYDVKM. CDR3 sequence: CASSFYTGAFSYEQYF. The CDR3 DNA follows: TGTGCCAGCAGTTTCTATACAGGGGCTTTCTCCTACGAGCAGTACTTC.

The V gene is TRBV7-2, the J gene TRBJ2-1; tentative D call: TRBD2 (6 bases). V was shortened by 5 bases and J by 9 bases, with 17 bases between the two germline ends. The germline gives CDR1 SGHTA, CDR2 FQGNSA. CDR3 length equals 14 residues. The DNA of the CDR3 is TGTGCCAGCAGCGCCACGATTACTAGCTGTGAGCAGTTCTTC. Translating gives CASSATITSCEQFF.

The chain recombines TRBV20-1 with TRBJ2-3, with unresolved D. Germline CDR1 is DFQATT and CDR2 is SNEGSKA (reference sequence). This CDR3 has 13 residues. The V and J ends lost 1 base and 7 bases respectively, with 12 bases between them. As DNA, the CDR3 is TGCAGTGCTAGAGCCACACGAGGCTATACGCAGTATTTT. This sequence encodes CSARATRGYTQYF.

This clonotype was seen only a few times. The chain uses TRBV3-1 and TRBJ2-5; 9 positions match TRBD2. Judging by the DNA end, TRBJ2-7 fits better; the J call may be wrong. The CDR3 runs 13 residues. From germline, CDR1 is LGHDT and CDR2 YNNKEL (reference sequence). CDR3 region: CASSQSREGEQYF. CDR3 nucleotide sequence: TGTGCCAGCAGCCAATCGCGGGAGGGCGAGCAGTACTTC.

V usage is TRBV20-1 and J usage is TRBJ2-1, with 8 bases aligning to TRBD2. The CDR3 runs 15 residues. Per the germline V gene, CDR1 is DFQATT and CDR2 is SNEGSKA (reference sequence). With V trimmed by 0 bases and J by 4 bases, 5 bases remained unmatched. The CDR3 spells CSARDAGGPYNEQFF. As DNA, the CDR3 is TGCAGTGCTAGAGATGCGGGGGGCCCTTACAATGAGCAGTTCTTC.

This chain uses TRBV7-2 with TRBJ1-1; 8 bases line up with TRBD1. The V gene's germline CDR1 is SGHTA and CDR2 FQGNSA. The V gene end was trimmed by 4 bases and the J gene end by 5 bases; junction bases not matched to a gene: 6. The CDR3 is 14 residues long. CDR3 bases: TGTGCCAGCAGCTCGACAGGGGTATGGACTGAAGCTTTCTTT. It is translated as CASSSTGVWTEAFF.

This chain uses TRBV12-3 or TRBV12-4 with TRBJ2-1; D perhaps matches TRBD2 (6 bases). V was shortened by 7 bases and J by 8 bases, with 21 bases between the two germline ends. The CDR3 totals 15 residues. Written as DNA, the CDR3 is TGTGCCAGCACCCTGGGACTTACCTGGCGGGATGAGCAGTTCTTC. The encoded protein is CASTLGLTWRDEQFF.

Here the CDR3 DNA reads TGTGCCAGCAGTTTCGCTCCAGGGGGCGGGGATACGCAGTATTTT. The encoded protein is CASSFAPGGGDTQYF. J is TRBJ2-3 and V is TRBV7-2; 8 positions agree with TRBD1. This CDR3 is built from 15 residues. With V trimmed by 6 bases and J by 6 bases, 11 bases remained unmatched. In germline, CDR1 is SGHTA, CDR2 FQGNSA.

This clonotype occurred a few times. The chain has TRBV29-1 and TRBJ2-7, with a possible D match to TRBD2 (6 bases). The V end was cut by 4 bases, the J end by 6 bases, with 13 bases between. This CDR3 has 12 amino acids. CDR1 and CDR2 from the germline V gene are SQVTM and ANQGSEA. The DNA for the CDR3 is TGCAGCGTTGCTGGGAGGTCGGGCGAGCAGTACTTC. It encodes CSVAGRSGEQYF.

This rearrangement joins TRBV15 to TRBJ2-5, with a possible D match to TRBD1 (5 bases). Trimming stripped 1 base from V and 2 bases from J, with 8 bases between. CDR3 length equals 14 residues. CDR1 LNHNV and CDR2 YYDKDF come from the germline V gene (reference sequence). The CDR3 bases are TGTGCCACCAGCAGAGGACAGACACAAGAGACCCAGTACTTC. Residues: CATSRGQTQETQYF.

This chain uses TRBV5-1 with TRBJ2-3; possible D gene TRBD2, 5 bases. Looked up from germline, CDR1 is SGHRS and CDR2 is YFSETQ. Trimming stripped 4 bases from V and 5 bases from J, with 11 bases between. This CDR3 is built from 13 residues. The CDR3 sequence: CASSNGLEDTQYF. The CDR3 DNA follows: TGCGCCAGCAGCAACGGACTGGAAGATACGCAGTATTTT.

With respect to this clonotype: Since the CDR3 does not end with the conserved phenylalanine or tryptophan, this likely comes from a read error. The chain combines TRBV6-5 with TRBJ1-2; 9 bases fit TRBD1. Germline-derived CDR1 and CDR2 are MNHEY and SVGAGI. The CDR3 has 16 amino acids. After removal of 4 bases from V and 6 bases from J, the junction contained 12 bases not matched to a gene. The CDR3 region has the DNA TGTGCCAGCAGTTCCACCGGGACAGGGATATTAAATGGCTACACCTTA. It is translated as CASSSTGTGILNGYTL.

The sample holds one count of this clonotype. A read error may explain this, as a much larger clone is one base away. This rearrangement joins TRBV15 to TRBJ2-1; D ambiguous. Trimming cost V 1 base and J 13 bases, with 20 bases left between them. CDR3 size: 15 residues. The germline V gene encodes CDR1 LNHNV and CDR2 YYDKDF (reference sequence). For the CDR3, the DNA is TGTGCCACCAGCAGAGCCCTGGATCGCCAAGAGACCCAGTTCTTC. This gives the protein CATSRALDRQETQFF.

This CDR3 is CASSDGTPVGQYF. CDR3 bases: TGTGCCAGCAGCGACGGGACCCCGGTAGGGCAGTATTTT. V is TRBV7-2 and J is TRBJ2-3, with D possibly being TRBD1 or TRBD2 (5 bases each). Germline CDR1 SGHTA, CDR2 FQGNSA. The CDR3 runs 13 residues. V lost 5 bases and J 11 bases, leaving 17 bases between the germline ends.